This TCR beta chain was sequenced during a study of blood T cell repertoires in COVID-19 (TCRdb year 2020). Looking at the study overall: Collaborator samples came from the United States, Italy and Spain and covered acute and convalescent phases of COVID-19. The prospective study material was composed of cDNA or gDNA derived from T cells, B-cell-depleted T cells, or PBMCs. Deeply sampled blood TCRbeta repertoires from subjects exposed to, actively infected with, or recovered from COVID-19 were included in the dataset. The repertoires were released in a freely available public database meant as a resource for research on the immune response to SARS-CoV-2. Samples were obtained from the ongoing ImmuneRACE study (first 160 participants) and from over 1,000 subjects provided by 6 global collaborators. Nearly every sample came with metadata listing a de-identified subject ID, COVID-19 status, age in years and sex. Where available, HLA class I and class II types were obtained from metadata supplied by the sample provider rather than from assay-based typing. General study outcomes and caveats: Clinical and demographic metadata were provided uncurated, with the amount varying by source and participant.

Collaborating institutions collected whole blood in K2EDTA tubes following their own protocols. For TCRbeta analysis, collaborator samples were shipped as frozen whole blood, as isolated PBMCs, or as DNA extracted from either sample type. Via the germline V gene, CDR1 is MDHEN and CDR2 SYDVKM. The CDR3 goes from the cysteine to the phenylalanine over 14 residues. The read is trimmed to its CDR3 DNA, 42 bases read in frame from base 1. The junction shows trimming of 5 bases on V and 9 bases on J, and the gene matches do not reach 7 bases of it. TCRbeta CDR3 regions were amplified from genomic DNA by means of the immunoSEQ Assay, a bias-controlled multiplex PCR. The original methods were these. Nucleated cell counts per sample were estimated from amplification of reference gene primers within the assay. Sequence reads were collapsed and filtered to measure the absolute abundance of every unique TCRbeta CDR3 rearrangement. For each sample, productive Simpson clonality was calculated as the square root of Simpson's diversity index over productive rearrangements. TCRdb carries this immuneACCESS record with in-frame sequences only. Its versions omit some clonotypes, under half of them owing to an unresolved V gene in the studies checked, with the rest unexplained. The V and J calls and clone size were taken over from that table, and D and trimming were inferred from the DNA. This sample gives approximately 270,000 clones in total; roughly 89% of them show up just once. Jointly, the top ten make up around 0.84% of the sample.

This clone has just one count. Its antigen is not yet known. No qualities accompany the bases; no much larger clone lies one base away. The clonotype comes from a man aged 30 to 39 with acute or convalescent COVID-19. The V and J genes are TRBV28 and TRBJ2-1; 10 nucleotides in the junction match TRBD1. Specimen: peripheral blood. DNA sequence: TGTGCCAGCAGTAGAGACAGGGGGCAGGGTGAGCAGTTCTTC. Its coded protein is CASSRDRGQGEQFF.